Sequencing of this T cell receptor (beta chain) was carried out in a study of T cell responses to AZD1222 COVID-19 vaccine. The protocol was immunoSEQ multiplex PCR, while the TCRdb copy is restricted to in-frame clones and leaves out a portion. Altogether about 160,000 clones are present, about nine tenths being singletons, with the ten largest covering about 5%. Trimming cost V 0 bases and J 0 bases; bases outside gene matches: 8. The germline CDR1 and CDR2 sequences are MNHNS and SASEGT. CDR3 length: 18 residues. The genes are TRBV6-1 and TRBJ2-7, with 10 positions matching TRBD1. This sequence was found in an adult in good health. Sample: peripheral blood, taken on day 0 of AZD1222 vaccination. DNA for the CDR3: TGTGCCAGCAGTGAAGCGCAAACCCGGACAGGGGGCTCCTACGAGCAGTACTTC. Translating gives CASSEAQTRTGGSYEQYF.